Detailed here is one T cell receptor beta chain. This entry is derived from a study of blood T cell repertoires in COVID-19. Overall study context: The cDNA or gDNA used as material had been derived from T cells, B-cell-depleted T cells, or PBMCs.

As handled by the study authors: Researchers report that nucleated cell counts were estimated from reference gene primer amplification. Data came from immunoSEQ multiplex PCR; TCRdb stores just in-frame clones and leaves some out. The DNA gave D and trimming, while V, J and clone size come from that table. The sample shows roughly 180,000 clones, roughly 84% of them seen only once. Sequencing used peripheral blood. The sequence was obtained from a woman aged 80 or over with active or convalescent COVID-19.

CDR3 nucleotide sequence: TGCGCCAGCAGCTTGTTGCCAGGGTCCTACGAGCAGTACTTC. This translates into CASSLLPGSYEQYF. The chain carries TRBV5-1 and TRBJ2-7, with a possible D match to TRBD1 (5 bases). V lost 1 base, J lost 1 base, and 9 bases lay in between. CDR3 size: 14 residues. The germline CDR1 and CDR2 sequences are SGHRS and YFSETQ.